The 9 T cell receptor beta chains below all came from one sample that was sequenced in a study of blood T cell repertoires in COVID-19. TCRdb's copy holds only in-frame clones and misses some; the assay was immunoSEQ multiplex PCR. This sample yields more than 250,000 clones, of which roughly 87% are seen a single time; about 0.7% belongs to the top ten. Input material: peripheral blood. The receptor set was obtained from a human donor in a cohort sampled during active COVID-19.

The chain employs TRBV19 and TRBJ1-5, with D unclear. The CDR3 runs 15 residues. The germline CDR1 and CDR2 sequences are LNHDA and SQIVND (reference sequence). The V and J ends lost 3 bases and 3 bases respectively, with 12 bases between them. The CDR3 spells CASSMSYSPNQPQHF. In DNA, the CDR3 is TGTGCCAGTAGTATGAGTTACAGTCCCAATCAGCCCCAGCATTTT.

This chain connects TRBV6-5 to TRBJ1-6; D is unclear. Trimming left V 2 bases short and J 3 bases short, with 11 bases between. The CDR3 is 16 amino acids. CDR1 is MNHEY, CDR2 SVGAGI, per germline. The CDR3, as DNA: TGTGCCAGCAGTTACCAGGTATCCGTCTATAATTCACCCCTCCACTTT. This translates into CASSYQVSVYNSPLHF.

The rearrangement uses TRBV24-1 and TRBJ2-7, with D perhaps matching TRBD2 (5 bases). The CDR3 consists of 14 residues. Germline values: CDR1 KGHDR, CDR2 SFDVKD. V lost 3 bases and J 2 bases, leaving 10 bases between the germline ends. In nucleotides, the CDR3 is TGTGCCACCAGTGATAGAGCGGAAGCCTACGAGCAGTACTTC. It translates to CATSDRAEAYEQYF.

The chain combines TRBV19 with TRBJ2-7; D is possibly TRBD1 (6 bases). Germline lookup yields CDR1 LNHDA and CDR2 SQIVND (reference sequence). The V end was cut by 3 bases, the J end by 5 bases, with 17 bases between. The CDR3 length is 15 residues. CDR3 loop: CASSIFGGASNEQYF. CDR3 nucleotides: TGTGCCAGTAGTATTTTTGGGGGCGCTTCGAACGAGCAGTACTTC. Using reference TRBV19 and TRBJ2-7 for the parts outside the CDR3, the full variable domain is DGGITQSPKYLFRKEGQNVTLSCEQNLNHDAMYWYRQDPGQGLRLIYYSQIVNDFQKGDIAEGYSVSREKKESFPLTVTSAQKNPTAFYLCASSIFGGASNEQYFGPGTRLTVT.

J is TRBJ1-5 and V is TRBV28, with D possibly TRBD1 on 5 matching bases. V was cut by 3 bases and J by 7 bases, with 16 bases left in between. The CDR3 runs to 15 residues. Germline V gives CDR1 MDHEN, CDR2 SYDVKM. CDR3 bases: TGTGCCAGCAGTTTTTTAGGGGCAGTTTCCCAGCCCCAGCATTTT. This gives the protein CASSFLGAVSQPQHF.

This chain joins TRBV4-3 and TRBJ2-5; 9 nucleotides match TRBD2. Germline V CDR1 and CDR2: LGHNA, YSLEER. V lost 1 base to trimming and J lost 0 bases; unmatched junction nucleotides: 3. The CDR3 has 16 amino acids. CDR3 coding DNA: TGCGCCAGCAGCCAAGGAACTAGCGGGTACCAAGAGACCCAGTACTTC. It encodes CASSQGTSGYQETQYF.

This chain uses TRBV9 with TRBJ1-1, with TRBD1 matching 8 bases. Germline V gene lookup returns CDR1 SGDLS and CDR2 YYNGEE. Losses at the gene ends were 3 bases for V and 0 bases for J; bases not matched to a gene: 7. There are 16 residues in the CDR3. The CDR3 DNA is TGTGCCAGCAGCGACGGACAGGGACTAATGAACACTGAAGCTTTCTTT. As protein: CASSDGQGLMNTEAFF.

The chain is built from TRBV5-1 and TRBJ2-2; 9 nucleotides line up with TRBD2. Germline lookup yields CDR1 SGHRS and CDR2 YFSETQ. This CDR3 comprises 16 residues. J lost 8 bases, V lost 2 bases, and 10 bases had no gene match. The CDR3 here is CASSFQTSGGVGELFF. CDR3 sequence (DNA): TGCGCCAGCAGCTTCCAGACTAGCGGAGGGGTTGGGGAGCTGTTTTTT.

The chain carries TRBV4-3 and TRBJ2-7; D might be TRBD1 (5 bases). V was cut by 0 bases and J by 1 base, with 13 bases left in between. CDR3 size: 16 residues. From germline, CDR1 is LGHNA and CDR2 YSLEER. This CDR3 reads CASSQDAGAGSYEQYF. The CDR3 DNA reads as TGCGCCAGCAGCCAAGATGCTGGGGCAGGGTCCTACGAGCAGTACTTC.